This is a list of T cell receptor beta chains from one sample in a study of cytomegalovirus exposure and HLA in healthy donors. Profiling relied on immunoSEQ multiplex PCR, and the TCRdb table lists in-frame clones only, not all of them. The sample has approximately 120,000 clones, roughly 89% seen once. The sequencing sample was made of PBMCs. The source of these receptors is a woman aged 18-29 years in good health and CMV-seronegative. CDR3s include the opening cysteine and the closing phenylalanine or tryptophan. D genes are given only for firm matches. The size field is filled for only some rows; it gives once, few, many or a size class.

v_call	clone_size	j_call	d_call	cdr3_nt	cdr3_aa
TRBV6-1	-	TRBJ2-2	TRBD1	TGTGCCAGCAGTGATCAACCGGGACAGGGGAGGCTGTTTTTT	CASSDQPGQGRLFF
TRBV18	-	TRBJ1-2	TRBD1	TGTGCCAGCTCCCCCAGGACAGGGGGGTATGGCTACACCTTC	CASSPRTGGYGYTF
TRBV6-5	-	TRBJ2-5	TRBD2	TGTGCCAGCACGTTGGCGGGAGACTTGGAGACCCAGTACTTC	CASTLAGDLETQYF
TRBV27	-	TRBJ2-2	TRBD2	TGTGCCAGCAGTTTACTTCACCGGACTAGCGGGAGGGCCTTAGGGGAGCTGTTTTTT	CASSLLHRTSGRALGELFF
TRBV5-1	-	TRBJ1-1	-	TGCGCCAGCAGCTCAGTCGCTCCAAACACTGAAGCTTTCTTT	CASSSVAPNTEAFF
TRBV7-8	-	TRBJ2-7	-	TGTGCCAGCAGCGTAGAAGCGGACCTCCACGAGCAGTACTTC	CASSVEADLHEQYF
TRBV15	-	TRBJ2-7	TRBD1	TGTGCCACCAGCAAAGGTCGGGACAGGGCCGAGCAGTACTTC	CATSKGRDRAEQYF
TRBV27	-	TRBJ2-1	TRBD2	TGTGCCAGCGAGACTACCCGAGCGGGAGGACCCTACAATGAGCAGTTCTTC	CASETTRAGGPYNEQFF
TRBV7-2	-	TRBJ1-1	-	TGTGCCAGCAGCTTTACCCCCCGAAGGGGAACTGAAGCTTTCTTT	CASSFTPRRGTEAFF
TRBV20-1	-	TRBJ2-3	TRBD1	TGCAGTGCTAGCGGGACAGGGACGCAGTATTTT	CSASGTGTQYF
TRBV4-1	-	TRBJ1-1	-	TGCGCCAGCAGCCAGCAAGGGGCAGGGGTGGGGAACACTGAAGCTTTCTTT	CASSQQGAGVGNTEAFF
TRBV15	-	TRBJ1-3	-	TGTGCCACCAGCAGAGCCGGGGGAGCTGGAAACACCATATATTTT	CATSRAGGAGNTIYF
TRBV28	-	TRBJ2-7	TRBD1	TGTGCCAGCAGTCCTGGGGACAGGGATCTCTACGAGCAGTACTTC	CASSPGDRDLYEQYF
TRBV2	-	TRBJ1-2	TRBD1	TGTGCCAGCAGTGAAGCGGTGGCCGCCCGGAGGGACAGCAAAGCTAACTATGGCTACACCTTC	CASSEAVAARRDSKANYGYTF
TRBV27	-	TRBJ2-3	-	TGTGCCAGCAGTATACTAAGAGCCGATACAGATACGCAGTATTTT	CASSILRADTDTQYF
TRBV9	-	TRBJ2-2	-	TGTGCCAGCAGCGCAACAGGAGACACCGGGGAGCTGTTTTTT	CASSATGDTGELFF
TRBV29-1	-	TRBJ2-2	-	TGCAGCGTTGCCAGGAACACCGGGGAGCTGTTTTTT	CSVARNTGELFF
TRBV5-1	-	TRBJ1-3	-	TGCGCCAGCAGGGCGGTGATCTCTGGAAACACCATATATTTT	CASRAVISGNTIYF
TRBV10-3	-	TRBJ2-7	TRBD1	TGTGCCATCAGTGAGTCGACTCGAGACAGGGCTCGCGAGCAGTACTTC	CAISESTRDRAREQYF
TRBV19	-	TRBJ2-5	-	TGTGCCAGTAGTATACACGGGGTCCAAGAGACCCAGTACTTC	CASSIHGVQETQYF
TRBV6-1	-	TRBJ1-1	TRBD1	TGTGCCAGCAGTGGGCCGACAGGGGGGTCGAACACTGAAGCTTTCTTT	CASSGPTGGSNTEAFF
TRBV11-3	-	TRBJ2-1	TRBD1	TGTGCCAGCAGCGACCCGGGACAGGGATGGATCAATGAGCAGTTCTTC	CASSDPGQGWINEQFF
TRBV25-1	-	TRBJ2-7	-	TGTGCCAGCAGTGAGGGCAGGGACTACGAGCAGTACTTC	CASSEGRDYEQYF
TRBV27	once	TRBJ1-5	TRBD1	TGTGCCAGCAGTTGGGGACAGGGCAATCAGCCCCAGCATTTT	CASSWGQGNQPQHF
TRBV29-1	-	TRBJ2-1	TRBD2	TGCAGCGGGAGGGAGGGCCCTTCCTACAATGAGCAGTTCTTC	CSGREGPSYNEQFF
TRBV30	-	TRBJ1-5	TRBD1	TGTGCCGTCCAGACAGGGGGCGAGTATCAGCCCCAGCATTTT	CAVQTGGEYQPQHF
TRBV2	-	TRBJ2-7	TRBD1	TGTGCCAGCAGTGATGGGCAGGGGGCGGCCTACGAGCAGTACTTC	CASSDGQGAAYEQYF
TRBV7-8	-	TRBJ2-1	-	TGTGCCAGCGGAGGGAGCTCCTACAATGAGCAGTTCTTC	CASGGSSYNEQFF
TRBV9	-	TRBJ1-2	-	TGTGCCAGCAGCGTAGGAGGAAACTATGGCTACACCTTC	CASSVGGNYGYTF
TRBV6-5	-	TRBJ2-5	TRBD2	TGTGCCAGCAGTTACGAGGGACTAGCTAAGGAGACCCAGTACTTC	CASSYEGLAKETQYF
TRBV12-5	-	TRBJ1-1	-	TGTGCTAGTGGTTTGGCATCCCGGGATCGGACTGAAGCTTTCTTT	CASGLASRDRTEAFF
TRBV5-3	-	TRBJ1-2	-	TGTGCCAGAAGCTGCGGACAAGGGGAACCTGGCTACACCTTC	CARSCGQGEPGYTF
TRBV29-1	-	TRBJ2-3	TRBD2	TGCAGCGTTGAAAGGATTAGCGGGAGAGATACGCAGTATTTT	CSVERISGRDTQYF
TRBV28	-	TRBJ1-6	-	TGTGCCAGCACCATCCTTCGGCAGGGTGGGTCACCCCTCCACTTT	CASTILRQGGSPLHF
TRBV30	-	TRBJ2-7	TRBD1	TGTGCCTGGATGAGGGCGGCAGGGGGCTCCTACGAGCAGTACTTC	CAWMRAAGGSYEQYF
TRBV6-6	-	TRBJ1-1	TRBD1	TGTGCCAGCAGTAAACCCGGGACAGGGGATTTAGCTGAAGCTTTCTTT	CASSKPGTGDLAEAFF
TRBV7-9	few	TRBJ2-1	-	TGTGCCAGCAGCTTAGTGGGCGAATGGTCCTACAATGAGCAGTTCTTC	CASSLVGEWSYNEQFF
TRBV27	-	TRBJ2-7	-	TGTGCCAGCAGTCCCGGGGAGACCTACGAGCAGTACTTC	CASSPGETYEQYF
TRBV27	-	TRBJ2-2	TRBD1	TGTGCCAGCAGTTTATGGGGACAGTTAAACACCGGGGAGCTGTTTTTT	CASSLWGQLNTGELFF
TRBV6-4	-	TRBJ2-7	TRBD2	TGTGCCAGCAGTGACGAGACTAGCGGGGCGGCCTACGAGCAGTACTTC	CASSDETSGAAYEQYF
TRBV6-1	-	TRBJ2-1	TRBD2	TGTGCCTCCTCCAGCGGGAGCTCCTACAATGAGCAGTTCTTC	CASSSGSSYNEQFF
TRBV2	-	TRBJ2-3	TRBD2	TGTGCCAGCAGTGGACTAGCGGTATCGTCGGGCGATACGCAGTATTTT	CASSGLAVSSGDTQYF
TRBV5-4	-	TRBJ2-3	TRBD1	TGTGCCAGCAGCTTACGCCAAGAAGGACAGGCCCACACAGATACGCAGTATTTT	CASSLRQEGQAHTDTQYF
TRBV12-5	-	TRBJ1-4	-	TGTGCTAGTGGTTTTAGCGCGCGGGAGGGAAAGTTGCATGAAAAACTGTTTTTT	CASGFSAREGKLHEKLFF
TRBV30	-	TRBJ1-3	-	TGTGCCTGGAAACGGTCTGGAAACACCATATATTTT	CAWKRSGNTIYF
TRBV6-5	-	TRBJ1-2	-	TGTGCCAGCAGCTTGGGGCAGAACCTCTATGGCTACACCTTC	CASSLGQNLYGYTF
TRBV19	-	TRBJ2-1	TRBD2	TGTGCCAGTACGTGGACCCTAGCGGGAGAGGTGTTCTTC	CASTWTLAGEVFF
TRBV4-1	-	TRBJ1-4	-	TGCGCCAGCAGCCCGTACTATGGAGGTGAAAAACTGTTTTTT	CASSPYYGGEKLFF
TRBV6-6	once	TRBJ1-1	-	TGTGCCAGCATGAGAGGCAGCATGAACACTGAAGCTTTCTTT	CASMRGSMNTEAFF
TRBV5-4	-	TRBJ2-7	-	TGTGCCAGCAGCTTGAAGGGAGCCTACGAGCAGTACTTC	CASSLKGAYEQYF
TRBV18	-	TRBJ1-1	-	TGTGCCAGCTCACCACCATATGCGGAGATGAACACTGAAGCTTTCTTT	CASSPPYAEMNTEAFF
TRBV11-2	-	TRBJ2-7	TRBD1	TGTGCCAGCAGCCCCAGGACAGGGTCCAACCTACCCTACGAGCAGTACTTC	CASSPRTGSNLPYEQYF
TRBV7-8	once	TRBJ1-2	-	TGTGCCAGCAGCCCATCCACAGGAAGGAGTCCTACTAACTATGGCTACACCTTC	CASSPSTGRSPTNYGYTF
TRBV30	-	TRBJ2-1	-	TGTGCCTTTTTTCCCCCCCGGCGGGGGCCTAATGAGCAGTTCTTC	CAFFPPRRGPNEQFF
TRBV9	-	TRBJ2-2	-	TGTGCCAGCAGCTACAGCCCAGGGGTTCCCGGGGAGCTGTTTTTT	CASSYSPGVPGELFF
TRBV7-2	-	TRBJ2-2	-	TGTGCCAGCAGCCCCGACATCATCACCGGGGAGCTGTTTTTT	CASSPDIITGELFF
TRBV9	-	TRBJ1-2	-	TGTGCCAGCAGCGTAGAGTTGGGTAGTCCGGGTGGCTACACCTTC	CASSVELGSPGGYTF